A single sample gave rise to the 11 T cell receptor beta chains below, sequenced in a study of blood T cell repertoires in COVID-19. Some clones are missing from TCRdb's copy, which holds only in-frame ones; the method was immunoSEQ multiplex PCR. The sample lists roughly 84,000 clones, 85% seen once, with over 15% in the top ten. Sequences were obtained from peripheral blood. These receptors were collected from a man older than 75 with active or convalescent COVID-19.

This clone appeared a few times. CDR3 nucleotides: TGTGCCAGCAGACGACAAAGAACTGAAGCTTTCTTT. Residues: CASRRQRTEAFF. The V and J genes are TRBV6-5 and TRBJ1-1; D is unresolved. The CDR3 contains 12 residues. Per the germline V gene, CDR1 is MNHEY and CDR2 is SVGAGI. V lost 6 bases to trimming and J lost 5 bases, with 10 bases between them.

CDR3 nucleotide sequence: TGTGCCAGCAATCGACCCGGCAGGGAAGCCTCCTACGAGCAGTACGTC. Translated, it gives CASNRPGREASYEQYV. This chain links TRBV2 with TRBJ2-7; D is perhaps TRBD1 (5 bases). CDR1 and CDR2 (germline): SNHLY, FYNNEI. This CDR3 is 16 amino acids long. Trimming removed 7 bases from V and 0 bases from J, with 19 bases in between.

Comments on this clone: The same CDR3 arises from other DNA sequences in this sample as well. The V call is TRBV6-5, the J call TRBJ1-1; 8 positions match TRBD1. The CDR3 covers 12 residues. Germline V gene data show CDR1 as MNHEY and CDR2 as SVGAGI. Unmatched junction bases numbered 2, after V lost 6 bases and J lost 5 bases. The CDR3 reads CASRTGVTEAFF. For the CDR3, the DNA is TGTGCCAGCAGGACAGGGGTTACTGAAGCTTTCTTT.

The CDR3 nucleotides read TGTGCCAGCAGACAGGGACAGATCTCCTACGAGCAGTACGTC. Encoded protein: CASRQGQISYEQYV. V and J are TRBV6-5 and TRBJ2-7; 7 nucleotides match TRBD1. The germline V gene has CDR1 MNHEY and CDR2 SVGAGI. The CDR3 length is 14 residues. After removal of 6 bases from V and 0 bases from J, the junction contained 5 bases not matched to a gene.

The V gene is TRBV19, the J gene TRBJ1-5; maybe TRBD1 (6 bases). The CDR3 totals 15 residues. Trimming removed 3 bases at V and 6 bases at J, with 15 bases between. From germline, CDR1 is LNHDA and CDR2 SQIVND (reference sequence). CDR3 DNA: TGTGCCAGTAGTATTACCGAGGGGGTTGGTCAGCCCCAGCATTTT. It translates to CASSITEGVGQPQHF.

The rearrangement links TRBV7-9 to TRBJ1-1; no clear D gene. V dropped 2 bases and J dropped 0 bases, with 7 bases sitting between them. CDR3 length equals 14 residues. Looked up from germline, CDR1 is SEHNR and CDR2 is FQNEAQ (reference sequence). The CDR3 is CASSLLAVNTEAFF. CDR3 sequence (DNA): TGTGCCAGCAGCTTATTAGCGGTGAACACTGAAGCTTTCTTT.

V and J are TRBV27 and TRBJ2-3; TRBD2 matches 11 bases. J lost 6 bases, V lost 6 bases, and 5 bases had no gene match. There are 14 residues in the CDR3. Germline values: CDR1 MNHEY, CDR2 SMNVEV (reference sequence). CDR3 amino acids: CASRALAGGDTQYF. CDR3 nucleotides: TGTGCCAGCAGGGCTCTAGCGGGAGGCGATACGCAGTATTTT.

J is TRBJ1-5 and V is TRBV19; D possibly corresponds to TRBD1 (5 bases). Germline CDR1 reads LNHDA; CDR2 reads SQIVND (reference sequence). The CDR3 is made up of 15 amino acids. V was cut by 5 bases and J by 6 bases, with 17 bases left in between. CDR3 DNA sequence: TGTGCCAGTAGTGGATCTCGGGGGGTGGGTCAGCCCCAGCATTTT. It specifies CASSGSRGVGQPQHF.

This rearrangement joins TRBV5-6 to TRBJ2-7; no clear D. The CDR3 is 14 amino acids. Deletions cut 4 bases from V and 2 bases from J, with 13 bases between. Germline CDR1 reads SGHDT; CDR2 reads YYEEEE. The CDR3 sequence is CASSLGGEAYEQYV. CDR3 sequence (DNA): TGTGCCAGCAGCCTTGGCGGAGAGGCCTACGAGCAGTACGTC.

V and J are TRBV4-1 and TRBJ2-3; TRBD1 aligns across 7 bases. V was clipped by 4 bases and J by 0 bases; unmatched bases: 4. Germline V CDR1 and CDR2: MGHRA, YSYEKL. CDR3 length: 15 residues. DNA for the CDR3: TGCGCCAGCAGCCGGGGACAGCCTAGCACAGATACGCAGTATTTT. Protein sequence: CASSRGQPSTDTQYF.

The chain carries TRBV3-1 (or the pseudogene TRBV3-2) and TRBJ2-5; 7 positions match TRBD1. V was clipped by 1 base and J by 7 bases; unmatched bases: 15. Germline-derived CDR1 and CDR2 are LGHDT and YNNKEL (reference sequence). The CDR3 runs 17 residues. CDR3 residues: CASSQVGGYRERGTQYF. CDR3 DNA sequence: TGTGCCAGCAGCCAAGTAGGGGGCTACCGGGAAAGAGGGACCCAGTACTTC.